This T cell receptor (beta chain) was observed in a study of blood T cell repertoires in COVID-19. Study-wide context: Material from acute and convalescent COVID-19 was sourced from the United States, Italy and Spain. In each case, the material was cDNA or gDNA derived from T cells, B-cell-depleted T cells, or PBMCs.

Authors' methods: Scientists estimated how many nucleated cells there were by amplifying reference gene primers. Using immunoSEQ multiplex PCR, the repertoire was profiled, and TCRdb retains in-frame clones only, with some absent. V and J calls and clone size are those listed in that table; D and trimming were worked out from the DNA. The sample records 200,000 to 250,000 clones, less than 90% being singletons. Germline V lookup: CDR1 GTSNPN, CDR2 SVGIG (reference sequence). With V trimmed by 5 bases and J by 5 bases, 8 bases remained unmatched. The CDR3 contains 13 residues. The material sequenced was peripheral blood. This sequence originates from a woman between 45 and 65 years old with acute or convalescent COVID-19. V gene TRBV30 combines with J gene TRBJ2-5; 7 nucleotides agree with TRBD2. DNA for the CDR3: TGTGCCTGGTGCCTGGGGGGAGGGGAGACCCAGTACTTC. This codes for CAWCLGGGETQYF. Looking up the rest from reference TRBV30 and TRBJ2-5 gives the full variable domain: SQTIHQWPATLVQPVGSPLSLECTVEGTSNPNLYWYRQAAGRGLQLLFYSVGIGQISSEVPQNLSASRPQDRQFILSSKKLLLSDSGFYLCAWCLGGGETQYFGPGTRLLVL.